A single sample is the source of the 12 T cell receptor beta chains below, sequenced in a study of T cell changes during pregnancy in multiple sclerosis. Generated by immunoSEQ multiplex PCR, the TCRdb table keeps only in-frame clones and is missing some. The profile shows approximately 60,000 clones, approximately 95% of them singletons. Material: CD8+ T cells from peripheral blood mononuclear cells, obtained in the second trimester of pregnancy. The source of these receptors is a female donor with multiple sclerosis, enrolled in a pregnancy study.

This clone was observed once. V usage is TRBV27 and J usage is TRBJ2-1; maybe TRBD2 (6 bases). This CDR3 contains 21 residues. Trimming took 3 bases from V and 4 from J, leaving 31 bases between them. Germline CDR1 is MNHEY and CDR2 is SMNVEV (reference sequence). The CDR3 DNA follows: TGTGCCAGCAGTTTGGACCTTGAGGGACTGGCGGGTGGGCCGGGATACAATGAGCAGTTCTTC. Amino acid sequence: CASSLDLEGLAGGPGYNEQFF.

The chain employs TRBV7-9 and TRBJ2-1; D call uncertain. Trimming took off 2 bases at V and 10 bases at J, with 9 bases between the two ends. The CDR3 loop spans 12 amino acids. The germline gives CDR1 SEHNR, CDR2 FQNEAQ (reference sequence). CDR3 nucleotide sequence: TGTGCCAGCAGCTTACAGCGACTCGAGCAGTTCTTC. Residues: CASSLQRLEQFF. The variable domain in full, with the rest retrieved from reference TRBV7-9 and TRBJ2-1, is DTGVSQNPRHKITKRGQNVTFRCDPISEHNRLYWYRQTLGQGPEFLTYFQNEAQLEKSRLLSDRFSAERPKGSFSTLEIQRTEQGDSAMYLCASSLQRLEQFFGPGTRLTVL.

The chain has TRBV27 and TRBJ2-1, with 9 bases aligning to TRBD1. The CDR3 is 16 residues long. Losses at the gene ends were 4 bases for V and 3 bases for J; bases not matched to a gene: 7. Germline V gives CDR1 MNHEY, CDR2 SMNVEV (reference sequence). CDR3 sequence: CASSSSGTGIYNEQFF. In DNA, the CDR3 is TGTGCCAGCAGTTCCTCGGGGACAGGGATCTACAATGAGCAGTTCTTC.

This chain connects TRBV27 to TRBJ1-1; TRBD1 matches 7 bases. Germline CDR1 reads MNHEY; CDR2 reads SMNVEV (reference sequence). The CDR3 consists of 14 residues. V lost 4 bases and J lost 8; bases outside the gene matches: 10. CDR3 DNA sequence: TGTGCCAGCAGTTCTGGGACAGTCGTTTTAGAAGCTTTCTTT. Translation: CASSSGTVVLEAFF.

The V and J genes are TRBV19 and TRBJ2-7; D may be TRBD1 (5 bases). Between the trimmed V and J ends, which lost 4 bases and 3 bases, there was a span of 10 bases. CDR1 LNHDA and CDR2 SQIVND come from the germline V gene (reference sequence). The CDR3 length is 13 residues. Written as DNA, the CDR3 is TGTGCCAGTAGTACCTCGACAGACTACGAGCAGTACTTC. Translation: CASSTSTDYEQYF.

Concerning this clone: The same CDR3 is also encoded by other DNA sequences in this sample. The gene calls are TRBV29-1 and TRBJ2-7, with D possibly matching TRBD2 (5 bases). The V gene's germline CDR1 is SQVTM and CDR2 ANQGSEA. The V end was cut by 1 base, the J end by 4 bases, with 11 bases between. This CDR3 is 13 amino acids long. CDR3 bases: TGCAGCGTTGAAGGGGAGATTCCTTACGAGCAGTACTTC. Amino acid sequence: CSVEGEIPYEQYF.

CDR3 amino acids: CASSIGLAGVTEQFF. CDR3 nucleotides: TGTGCCAGTAGTATAGGGCTAGCGGGAGTGACTGAGCAGTTCTTC. V usage is TRBV19 and J usage is TRBJ2-1, with 10 bases identical to TRBD2. The junction had 6 bases not matched to a gene; V was cut back by 1 base and J by 9 bases. Germline V lookup: CDR1 LNHDA, CDR2 SQIVND (reference sequence). The length of the CDR3 is 15 residues.

The rearrangement uses TRBV11-2 and TRBJ2-5; D gene unclear. The germline V and J ends were trimmed by 1 base and 1 base, with 19 bases remaining between them. Germline V gives CDR1 SGHAT, CDR2 FQNNGV. The CDR3 is 18 amino acids. This chain's CDR3 is CASSLVAGWAVLQETQYF. The CDR3 bases are TGTGCCAGCAGCTTAGTGGCCGGCTGGGCAGTTCTCCAAGAGACCCAGTACTTC.

V and J are TRBV28 and TRBJ2-7, with 7 bases identical to TRBD2. This CDR3 spans 15 amino acids. The V segment lost 4 bases and the J segment 4 bases; nucleotides outside the gene matches: 10. CDR1 and CDR2 from the germline V gene are MDHEN and SYDVKM. The CDR3 sequence is CASSSKWRGKYEQYF. In DNA form, the CDR3 reads TGTGCCAGCAGTTCAAAGTGGCGGGGGAAGTACGAGCAGTACTTC.

V usage is TRBV27 and J usage is TRBJ2-1, with 8 positions matching TRBD1. Germline CDR1 and CDR2: MNHEY and SMNVEV (reference sequence). The J segment lost 8 bases and the V segment lost 4 bases, leaving 10 bases of the junction unmatched. The CDR3 is 15 amino acids. In nucleotides, the CDR3 is TGTGCCAGCAGTTCGCCGGGACAGGCCCCTCATGAGCAGTTCTTC. Translating it yields CASSSPGQAPHEQFF.

This chain connects TRBV29-1 to TRBJ2-3, with D possibly TRBD2 on 6 matching bases. The CDR3 is 15 amino acids. V dropped 4 bases and J dropped 0 bases, with 14 bases sitting between them. In germline, CDR1 is SQVTM, CDR2 ANQGSEA. CDR3 coding DNA: TGCAGCGTTGTCAGAGCTAGCGATAGCACAGATACGCAGTATTTT. Its protein product is CSVVRASDSTDTQYF.

This rearrangement joins TRBV9 to TRBJ2-3; 10 nucleotides align to TRBD1. The CDR3 covers 15 residues. Germline V lookup: CDR1 SGDLS, CDR2 YYNGEE. V lost 4 bases, J lost 4 bases, and 6 bases stayed unmatched. CDR3 sequence reads: CASSRGDRGPDTQYF. The CDR3 DNA is TGTGCCAGCAGCCGAGGGGACAGGGGTCCAGATACGCAGTATTTT.